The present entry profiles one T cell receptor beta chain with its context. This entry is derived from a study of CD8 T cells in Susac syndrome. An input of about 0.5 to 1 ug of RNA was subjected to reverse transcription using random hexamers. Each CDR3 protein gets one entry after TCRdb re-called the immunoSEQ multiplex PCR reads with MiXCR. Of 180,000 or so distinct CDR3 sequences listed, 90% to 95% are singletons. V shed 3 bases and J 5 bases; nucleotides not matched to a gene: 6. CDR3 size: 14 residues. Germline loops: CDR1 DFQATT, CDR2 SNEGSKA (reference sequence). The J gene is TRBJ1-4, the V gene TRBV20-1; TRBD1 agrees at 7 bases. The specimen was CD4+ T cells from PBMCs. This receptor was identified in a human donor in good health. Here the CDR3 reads CSASTGQRNEKLFF. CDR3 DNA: TGCAGTGCTAGTACGGGACAGCGCAATGAAAAACTGTTTTTT.